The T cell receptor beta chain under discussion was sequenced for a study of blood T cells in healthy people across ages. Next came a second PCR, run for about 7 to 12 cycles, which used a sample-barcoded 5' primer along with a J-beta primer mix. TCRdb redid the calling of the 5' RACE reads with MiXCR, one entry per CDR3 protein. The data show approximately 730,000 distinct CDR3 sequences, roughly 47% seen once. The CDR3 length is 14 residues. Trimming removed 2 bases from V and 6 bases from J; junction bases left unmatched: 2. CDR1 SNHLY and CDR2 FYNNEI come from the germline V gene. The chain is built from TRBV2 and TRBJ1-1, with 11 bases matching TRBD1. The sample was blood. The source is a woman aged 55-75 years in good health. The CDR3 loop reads CASSELGQGAEAFF. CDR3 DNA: TGTGCCAGCAGTGAATTGGGACAGGGGGCTGAAGCTTTCTTT.